Listed here are 30 T cell receptor beta chains from one sample, sequenced in a study of identical twins. TCRdb itself ran the 5' RACE reads through MiXCR, one entry per CDR3 protein. This repertoire shows a few hundred thousand distinct CDR3 sequences, about 10% found once; its top ten account for more than 8.5%. The sample taken for sequencing was memory T cells sorted from blood. Every receptor here comes from a man between 50 and 59 years old in good health.

In DNA, the CDR3 is TGTGCCAGCAGTCAAATAACTGAAGCTTTCTTT. Translation: CASSQITEAFF. J is TRBJ1-1 and V is TRBV6-6; D is uncertain. V was clipped by 5 bases and J by 5 bases, with 6 bases between them. The CDR3 length is 11 residues. Germline-derived CDR1 and CDR2 are MNHNY and SVGAGI (reference sequence).

This chain joins TRBV11-2 and TRBJ2-7; 11 bases align to TRBD2. J gave up 3 bases and V 1 base, and 5 bases lay outside the gene matches. The germline CDR1 and CDR2 sequences are SGHAT and FQNNGV. The CDR3 has 16 amino acids. Here the CDR3 DNA reads TGTGCCAGCAGCTTAGCCCCGGGACTAGCGGACTACGAGCAGTACTTC. Its protein product is CASSLAPGLADYEQYF.

This clonotype occurred many times. This chain joins TRBV5-1 and TRBJ2-3; D unclear. V was pared by 0 bases and J by 3 bases, with 5 bases between. CDR3 length: 13 residues. The V gene's germline CDR1 is SGHRS and CDR2 YFSETQ. CDR3 sequence reads: CASSLVTTDTQYF. CDR3 DNA: TGCGCCAGCAGCTTGGTAACGACAGATACGCAGTATTTT.

This clonotype was detected a few times. The chain carries TRBV5-1 and TRBJ2-7; TRBD2 agrees at 12 bases. The V and J ends lost 5 bases and 6 bases, in that order; junction bases with no gene match: 3. The CDR3 totals 13 residues. The germline gives CDR1 SGHRS, CDR2 YFSETQ. The CDR3 spells CASSSSGGGEQYF. CDR3 DNA sequence: TGCGCCAGCAGTTCTAGCGGGGGGGGCGAGCAGTACTTC.

V gene TRBV9 combines with J gene TRBJ1-1; D might be TRBD1 (5 bases). CDR1 and CDR2 (germline): SGDLS, YYNGEE. The germline V and J ends were trimmed by 0 bases and 1 base, with 13 bases remaining between them. The CDR3 is 16 amino acids. The CDR3 nucleotides read TGTGCCAGCAGCGTAGGTCAGGGCTCATGGAACACTGAAGCTTTCTTT. Protein: CASSVGQGSWNTEAFF.

Regarding this clonotype: A much larger clone is a single base away; this may be a read error. This sequence joins TRBV11-2 and TRBJ2-3, with no clear D. In germline, CDR1 is SGHAT, CDR2 FQNNGV. The ends were cut back, 3 bases at V and 2 bases at J, with 12 bases in the middle. The CDR3 sequence is 15 residues long. The CDR3 region is CASSLARTYTDTQYF. As DNA, the CDR3 is TGTGCCAGCAGCTTGGCCCGTACCTACACAGATACGCAGTATTTT.

This chain connects TRBV6-1 to TRBJ2-1, with 9 bases matching TRBD1. CDR1 MNHNS and CDR2 SASEGT come from the germline V gene. The CDR3 consists of 15 residues. The ends lost 6 bases at V and 5 bases at J; junction bases unmatched: 8. The CDR3 DNA reads as TGTGCCAGCAGAAAACCGGACAGGGGAAACAATGAGCAGTTCTTC. Residues: CASRKPDRGNNEQFF.

This clonotype was recorded only once. A much more abundant neighbour one base away suggests this may be a read error. This chain joins TRBV6-1 and TRBJ2-7; D might be TRBD2 (6 bases). This CDR3 has 15 residues. Trimming cost V 5 bases and J 3 bases, with 17 bases left between them. From germline, CDR1 is MNHNS and CDR2 SASEGT. The CDR3 DNA sequence: TGTGCCAGCAGTCCAGGAGGGGATGGTATCTACGAGCAGTACTTC. It is translated as CASSPGGDGIYEQYF.

V usage is TRBV20-1 and J usage is TRBJ2-5, with D possibly matching TRBD1 (5 bases). Germline V gene sequence: CDR1 DFQATT, CDR2 SNEGSKA (reference sequence). Trimming removed 2 bases from V and 5 bases from J, with 6 bases in between. This CDR3 comprises 11 residues. CDR3 nucleotide sequence: TGCAGTGCTAGAAAGGGGGAGACCCAGTACTTC. Translation gives CSARKGETQYF.

Ten or more counts support this clonotype. The chain is built from TRBV28 and TRBJ1-2; a weak D match, TRBD1 (5 bases). Trimming left V 2 bases short and J 5 bases short, with 15 bases between. The CDR3 consists of 15 residues. CDR1 is MDHEN and CDR2 is SYDVKM in the germline V gene. The CDR3 region has the DNA TGTGCCAGCAGTTTAGTAGGACACTACCTATATGGCTACACCTTC. It translates to CASSLVGHYLYGYTF.

The chain has TRBV28 and TRBJ1-5; tentatively, D is TRBD1 (5 bases). This CDR3 is built from 14 residues. Looked up from germline, CDR1 is MDHEN and CDR2 is SYDVKM. Trimming removed 3 bases at V and 7 bases at J, with 13 bases between. The CDR3 here is CASSFSGGRQPQHF. The CDR3 DNA is TGTGCCAGCAGTTTCAGTGGGGGACGCCAGCCCCAGCATTTT. The entire variable domain, with the rest obtained from reference TRBV28 and TRBJ1-5, is as follows: DVKVTQSSRYLVKRTGEKVFLECVQDMDHENMFWYRQDPGLGLRLIYFSYDVKMKEKGDIPEGYSVSREKKERFSLILESASTNQTSMYLCASSFSGGRQPQHFGDGTRLSIL.

This clonotype has a handful of counts. The chain employs TRBV11-2 and TRBJ2-2; D uncertain. The CDR3 totals 14 residues. V lost 1 base and J lost 4, with 7 bases in between. From germline, CDR1 is SGHAT and CDR2 FQNNGV. The CDR3 nucleotides are TGTGCCAGCAGCTTAGCCACTCTCACCGGGGAGCTGTTTTTT. The encoded protein is CASSLATLTGELFF.

This chain links TRBV29-1 with TRBJ2-7, with D perhaps TRBD1 (7 bases). Germline CDR1 is SQVTM and CDR2 is ANQGSEA. Trimming removed 1 base from V and 1 base from J, with 14 bases in between. This CDR3 spans 15 amino acids. The CDR3 sequence is CSVEVGGTVSYEQYF. The CDR3 DNA reads as TGCAGCGTTGAAGTTGGGGGGACAGTATCCTACGAGCAGTACTTC.

The chain combines TRBV9 with TRBJ2-5; tentatively, D is TRBD1 or TRBD2 (5 bases each). The CDR3 has 15 residues. V lost 4 bases and J 0 bases, leaving 13 bases between the germline ends. Germline V gene sequence: CDR1 SGDLS, CDR2 YYNGEE. CDR3 amino acids: CASSLRDAYQETQYF. The CDR3 bases are TGTGCCAGCAGCCTACGGGACGCCTACCAAGAGACCCAGTACTTC.

This clonotype was recorded at least ten times. The V call is TRBV5-8, the J call TRBJ2-5; perhaps TRBD2 as D (5 bases). This CDR3 has 14 residues. Trimming pared 0 bases from V and 2 bases from J, leaving 8 bases between. The germline V gene encodes CDR1 SGHTS and CDR2 YDEGEE. CDR3 bases: TGTGCCAGCAGCTTGGAACCGGGGCAAGAGACCCAGTACTTC. It encodes CASSLEPGQETQYF.

The V and J genes are TRBV20-1 and TRBJ2-2; the match to TRBD2 covers 10 bases. CDR3 length: 17 residues. Germline V gene sequence: CDR1 DFQATT, CDR2 SNEGSKA (reference sequence). The junction had 11 bases not matched to a gene; V was cut back by 1 base and J by 6 bases. CDR3 coding DNA: TGCAGTGCTAGAGGCCAACCTAGCGGGAGTTTCCCCGGGGAGCTGTTTTTT. Translating it yields CSARGQPSGSFPGELFF.

The gene calls are TRBV7-2 and TRBJ1-3; TRBD1 is a possible D gene (6 bases). Deletions cut 5 bases from V and 4 bases from J, with 15 bases between. Germline V lookup: CDR1 SGHTA, CDR2 FQGNSA. This CDR3 region has 15 residues. The CDR3 loop is CASSLQGIAGNTIYF. CDR3 bases: TGTGCCAGCAGCCTACAGGGTATCGCCGGAAACACCATATATTTT.

This clonotype was detected ten times or more. The chain joins TRBV27 to TRBJ2-1; D is uncertain. This CDR3 spans 14 amino acids. CDR1 MNHEY and CDR2 SMNVEV come from the germline V gene (reference sequence). V shed 2 bases and J shed 9 bases, with 14 bases lying between them. CDR3 sequence (DNA): TGTGCCAGCAGTTTACCTACCAGGCCCACTGAGCAGTTCTTC. Translating gives CASSLPTRPTEQFF.

This clonotype was counted between two and nine times. The rearrangement links TRBV5-1 to TRBJ2-3, with TRBD2 matching over 8 bases. The CDR3 sequence is 16 residues long. CDR1 is SGHRS and CDR2 is YFSETQ in the germline V gene. J lost 2 bases, V lost 0 bases, and 5 bases had no gene match. This chain's CDR3 is CASSLESGGLTDTQYF. The CDR3 bases are TGCGCCAGCAGCTTGGAAAGCGGGGGACTCACAGATACGCAGTATTTT. The full variable domain, its missing parts supplied by reference TRBV5-1 and TRBJ2-3, is KAGVTQTPRYLIKTRGQQVTLSCSPISGHRSVSWYQQTPGQGLQFLFEYFSETQRNKGNFPGRFSGRQFSNSRSEMNVSTLELGDSALYLCASSLESGGLTDTQYFGPGTRLTVL.

Details on this clonotype: One base away lies a much larger clone, so this may be a sequencing read error. The chain links TRBV20-1 to TRBJ2-1; TRBD2 agrees at 9 bases. V lost 3 bases and J lost 0; bases outside the gene matches: 9. This CDR3 is 17 amino acids long. Germline V gene data show CDR1 as DFQATT and CDR2 as SNEGSKA (reference sequence). CDR3 amino acids: CSASRLAGISSYNEQFF. Written as DNA, the CDR3 is TGCAGTGCTAGTCGGCTAGCGGGGATAAGCTCCTACAATGAGCAGTTCTTC.

This clonotype has at least ten counts. The chain carries TRBV3-1 and TRBJ1-2; no clear D gene. CDR3 length equals 14 residues. The ends were cut back, 0 bases at V and 8 bases at J, with 13 bases in the middle. Germline assignment: CDR1 LGHDT and CDR2 YNNKEL (reference sequence). The CDR3 coding sequence is TGTGCCAGCAGCCAAGATATGAGCGGAGGGGGCTACACCTTC. It is translated as CASSQDMSGGGYTF.

This clonotype showed up many times. The rearrangement joins TRBV9 to TRBJ2-1, with 8 bases matching TRBD2. The CDR3 contains 16 residues. The V segment lost 6 bases and the J segment 3 bases; nucleotides outside the gene matches: 11. The germline gives CDR1 SGDLS, CDR2 YYNGEE. The CDR3 region is CASNGGIAGSYNEQFF. CDR3 bases: TGTGCCAGCAACGGGGGTATAGCGGGAAGCTACAATGAGCAGTTCTTC. Full variable domain (rest looked up from reference TRBV9 and TRBJ2-1): DSGVTQTPKHLITATGQRVTLRCSPRSGDLSVYWYQQSLDQGLQFLIQYYNGEERAKGNILERFSAQQFPDLHSELNLSSLELGDSALYFCASNGGIAGSYNEQFFGPGTRLTVL.

This chain uses TRBV20-1 with TRBJ2-5, with 8 bases that match TRBD1. Germline V gives CDR1 DFQATT, CDR2 SNEGSKA (reference sequence). With V trimmed by 3 bases and J by 3 bases, 9 bases remained unmatched. The CDR3 has 15 residues. This CDR3 is CSASLNRGMEETQYF. In nucleotides, the CDR3 is TGCAGTGCTAGCCTAAACAGGGGGATGGAAGAGACCCAGTACTTC.

This clonotype was seen a handful of times. The rearrangement uses TRBV11-2 and TRBJ2-5; D remains ambiguous. The CDR3 consists of 11 residues. V lost 4 bases and J lost 4, with 4 bases in between. Germline CDR1 and CDR2: SGHAT and FQNNGV. The CDR3 reads CASSSLETQYF. CDR3 in DNA: TGTGCCAGCAGCTCTCTAGAGACCCAGTACTTC.

This clonotype was recorded many times. The chain links TRBV4-2 to TRBJ2-2; D gene uncertain. Trimming removed 7 bases from V and 7 bases from J, with 7 bases in between. From germline, CDR1 is LGHNA and CDR2 YNFKEQ. The CDR3 has 11 residues. The CDR3 coding sequence is TGTGCCAGCAACAAGGGCGGGGAGCTGTTTTTT. The encoded protein is CASNKGGELFF.

This clonotype has a count of ten or more. The chain couples TRBV12-3 or TRBV12-4 to TRBJ1-5, with D perhaps matching TRBD1 (6 bases). The CDR3 length is 17 residues. Trimming cost V 5 bases and J 3 bases, with 20 bases left between them. CDR3 amino acids: CASSPRAQGIVNQPQHF. The DNA for the CDR3 is TGTGCCAGCAGTCCTAGGGCCCAGGGGATTGTCAATCAGCCCCAGCATTTT.

This clonotype has only one observation. This chain links TRBV20-1 with TRBJ2-7; D might be TRBD1 or TRBD2, each matching 6 bases. Germline CDR1 DFQATT, CDR2 SNEGSKA (reference sequence). This CDR3 is built from 14 residues. The V and J ends lost 4 bases and 2 bases respectively, with 15 bases between them. CDR3 coding DNA: TGCAGTGCTAATGGGGGGCGTACTACCTACGAGCAGTACTTC. Protein sequence: CSANGGRTTYEQYF.

There are a few counts of this clonotype. This chain joins TRBV29-1 and TRBJ2-3; D is unresolved. Between the trimmed V and J ends, which lost 2 bases and 2 bases, there was a span of 2 bases. This CDR3 spans 11 amino acids. Germline CDR1 SQVTM, CDR2 ANQGSEA. CDR3 region: CSVENTDTQYF. DNA of the CDR3: TGCAGCGTTGAAAACACAGATACGCAGTATTTT.

The chain combines TRBV6-2 or TRBV6-3 with TRBJ1-1; 7 bases match TRBD1. Germline V gene data show CDR1 as MNHEY and CDR2 as SVGEGT. CDR3 length: 12 amino acids. With 6 bases clipped from V and 11 bases from J, the junction kept 9 bases outside the gene matches. The chain's CDR3 is CASRTGQSVAFF. The CDR3 nucleotides read TGTGCCAGCAGGACGGGACAGTCTGTGGCTTTCTTT.

The chain carries TRBV7-9 and TRBJ2-1; D could derive from TRBD1 or TRBD2 (5 bases each). The length of the CDR3 is 14 residues. Germline loops: CDR1 SEHNR, CDR2 FQNEAQ (reference sequence). The V and J ends lost 4 bases and 6 bases respectively, with 13 bases between them. The CDR3 coding sequence is TGTGCCAGCAGCTCGGGGACGTCCCGCAATGAGCAGTTCTTC. It yields the protein CASSSGTSRNEQFF.